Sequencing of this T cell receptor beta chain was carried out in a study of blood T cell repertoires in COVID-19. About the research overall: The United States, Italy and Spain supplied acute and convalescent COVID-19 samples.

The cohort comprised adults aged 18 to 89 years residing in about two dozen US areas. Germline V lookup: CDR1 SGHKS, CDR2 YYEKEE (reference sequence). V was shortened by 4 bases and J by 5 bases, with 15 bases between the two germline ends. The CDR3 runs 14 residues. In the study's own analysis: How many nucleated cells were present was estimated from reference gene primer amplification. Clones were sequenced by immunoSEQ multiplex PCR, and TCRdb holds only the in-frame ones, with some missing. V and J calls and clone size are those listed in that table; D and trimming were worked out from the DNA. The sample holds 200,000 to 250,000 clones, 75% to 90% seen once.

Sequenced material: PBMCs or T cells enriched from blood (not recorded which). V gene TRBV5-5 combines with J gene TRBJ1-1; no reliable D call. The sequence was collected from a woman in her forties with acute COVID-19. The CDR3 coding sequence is TGTGCCAGCAGCCTAATACGAGGTGGGACTGAAGCTTTCTTT. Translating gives CASSLIRGGTEAFF.